This T cell receptor beta chain was identified in a study of T cell changes during pregnancy in multiple sclerosis. J gave up 3 bases and V 6 bases, and 5 bases lay outside the gene matches. The CDR3 consists of 14 residues. CDR1 and CDR2 (germline): MNHEY, SMNVEV (reference sequence). Generated by immunoSEQ multiplex PCR, the TCRdb table keeps only in-frame clones and is missing some. The table lists tens of thousands of clones, about 90% of them singletons. The chain has TRBV27 and TRBJ1-5; 7 bases are a match to TRBD1. Sequencing was performed on peripheral blood, taken in the first trimester of pregnancy. The clonotype was recovered from a female donor in good health, enrolled as a control in a pregnancy study. CDR3: CASRRTGDNQPQHF. CDR3 nucleotides: TGTGCCAGCAGGCGGACAGGAGACAATCAGCCCCAGCATTTT.